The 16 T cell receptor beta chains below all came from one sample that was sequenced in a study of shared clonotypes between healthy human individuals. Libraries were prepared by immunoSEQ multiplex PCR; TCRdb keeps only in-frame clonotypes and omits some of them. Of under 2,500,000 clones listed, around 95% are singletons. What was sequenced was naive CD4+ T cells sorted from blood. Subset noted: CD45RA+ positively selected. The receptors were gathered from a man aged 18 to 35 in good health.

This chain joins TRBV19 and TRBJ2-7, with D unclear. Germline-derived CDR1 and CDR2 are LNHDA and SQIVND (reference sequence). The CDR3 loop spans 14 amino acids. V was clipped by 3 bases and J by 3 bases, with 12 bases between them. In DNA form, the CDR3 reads TGTGCCAGTAGTATTGGTCCACTCCGCTACGAGCAGTACTTC. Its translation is CASSIGPLRYEQYF.

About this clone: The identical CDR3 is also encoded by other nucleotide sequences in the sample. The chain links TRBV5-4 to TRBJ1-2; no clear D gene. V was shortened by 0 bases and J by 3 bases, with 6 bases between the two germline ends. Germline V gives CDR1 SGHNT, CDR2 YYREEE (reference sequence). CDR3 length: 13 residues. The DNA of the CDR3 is TGTGCCAGCAGCTTGGGCCAGGACTATGGCTACACCTTC. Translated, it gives CASSLGQDYGYTF.

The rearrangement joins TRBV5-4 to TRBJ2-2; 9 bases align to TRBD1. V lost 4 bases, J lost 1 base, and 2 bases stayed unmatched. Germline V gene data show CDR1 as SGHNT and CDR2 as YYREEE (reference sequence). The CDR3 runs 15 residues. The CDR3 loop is CASSPDRGNTGELFF. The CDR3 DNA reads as TGTGCCAGCAGCCCGGACAGGGGGAACACCGGGGAGCTGTTTTTT.

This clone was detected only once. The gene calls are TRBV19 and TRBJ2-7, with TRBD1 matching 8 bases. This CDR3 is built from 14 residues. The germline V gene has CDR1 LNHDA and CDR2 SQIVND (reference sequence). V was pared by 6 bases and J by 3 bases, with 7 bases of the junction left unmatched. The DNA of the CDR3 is TGTGCCAGTAGCATGGGACAGGCGAACTACGAGCAGTACTTC. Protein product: CASSMGQANYEQYF.

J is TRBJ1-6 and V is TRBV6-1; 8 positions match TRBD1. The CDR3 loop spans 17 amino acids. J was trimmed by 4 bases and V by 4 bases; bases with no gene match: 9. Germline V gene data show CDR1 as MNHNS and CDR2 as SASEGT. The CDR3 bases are TGTGCCAGCAGTGTGGGAGACAGGGGCCTATATAATTCACCCCTCCACTTT. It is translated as CASSVGDRGLYNSPLHF.

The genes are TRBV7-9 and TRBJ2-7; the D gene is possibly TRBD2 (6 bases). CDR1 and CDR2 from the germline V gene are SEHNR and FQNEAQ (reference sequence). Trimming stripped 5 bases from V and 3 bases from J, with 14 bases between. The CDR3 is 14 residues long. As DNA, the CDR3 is TGTGCCAGCAGCCCAGGACTACTTCTCTACGAGCAGTACTTC. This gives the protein CASSPGLLLYEQYF.

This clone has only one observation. The CDR3 is CASSPGGEKLFF. DNA for the CDR3: TGTGCCAGCAGTCCGGGAGGGGAAAAACTGTTTTTT. This chain uses TRBV2 with TRBJ1-4, with unresolved D. CDR1 and CDR2 (germline): SNHLY, FYNNEI. The CDR3 has 12 residues. V was trimmed by 5 bases and J by 8 bases, leaving 9 bases between them.

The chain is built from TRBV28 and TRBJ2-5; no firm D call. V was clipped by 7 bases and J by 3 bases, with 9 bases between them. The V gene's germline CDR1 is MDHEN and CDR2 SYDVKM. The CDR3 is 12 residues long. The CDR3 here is CASTGNKETQYF. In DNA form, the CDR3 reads TGTGCCAGCACAGGAAACAAAGAGACCCAGTACTTC.

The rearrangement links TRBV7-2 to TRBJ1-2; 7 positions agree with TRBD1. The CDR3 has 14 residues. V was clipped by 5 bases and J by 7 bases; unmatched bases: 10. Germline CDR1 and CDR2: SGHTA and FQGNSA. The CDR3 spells CASSRVTGNSGYTF. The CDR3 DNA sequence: TGTGCCAGCAGCCGGGTGACAGGGAATAGTGGCTACACCTTC.

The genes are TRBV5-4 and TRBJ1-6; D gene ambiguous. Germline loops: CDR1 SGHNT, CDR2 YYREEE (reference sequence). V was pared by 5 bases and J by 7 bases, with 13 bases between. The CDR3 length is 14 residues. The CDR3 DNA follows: TGTGCCAGCAGTCCTCAACTGGGGAATTCACCCCTCCACTTT. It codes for CASSPQLGNSPLHF.

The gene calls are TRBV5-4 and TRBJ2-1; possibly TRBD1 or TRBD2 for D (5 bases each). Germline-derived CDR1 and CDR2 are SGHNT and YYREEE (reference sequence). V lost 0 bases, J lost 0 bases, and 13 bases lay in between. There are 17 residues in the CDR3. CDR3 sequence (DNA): TGTGCCAGCAGCTTGGGGGGCCTGGCGGGCTCCTACAATGAGCAGTTCTTC. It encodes CASSLGGLAGSYNEQFF.

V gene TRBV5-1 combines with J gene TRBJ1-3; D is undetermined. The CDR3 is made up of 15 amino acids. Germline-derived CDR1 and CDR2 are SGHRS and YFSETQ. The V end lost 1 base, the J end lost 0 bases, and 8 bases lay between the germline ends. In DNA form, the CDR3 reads TGCGCCAGCAGCTTGCCCGTAGACTCTGGAAACACCATATATTTT. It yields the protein CASSLPVDSGNTIYF.

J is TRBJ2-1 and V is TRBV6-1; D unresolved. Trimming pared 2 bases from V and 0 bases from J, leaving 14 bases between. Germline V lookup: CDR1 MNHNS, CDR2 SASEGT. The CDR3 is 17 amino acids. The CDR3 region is CASSERRKSVSYNEQFF. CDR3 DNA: TGTGCCAGCAGTGAAAGGCGAAAGTCAGTCTCCTACAATGAGCAGTTCTTC.

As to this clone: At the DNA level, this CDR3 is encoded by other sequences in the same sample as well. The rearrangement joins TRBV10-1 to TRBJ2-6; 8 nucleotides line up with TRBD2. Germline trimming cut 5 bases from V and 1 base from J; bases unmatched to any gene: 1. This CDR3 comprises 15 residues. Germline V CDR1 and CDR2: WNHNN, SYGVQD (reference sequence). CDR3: CASSPGGSGANVLTF. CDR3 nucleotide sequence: TGCGCCAGCAGTCCGGGGGGGTCTGGGGCCAACGTCCTGACTTTC.

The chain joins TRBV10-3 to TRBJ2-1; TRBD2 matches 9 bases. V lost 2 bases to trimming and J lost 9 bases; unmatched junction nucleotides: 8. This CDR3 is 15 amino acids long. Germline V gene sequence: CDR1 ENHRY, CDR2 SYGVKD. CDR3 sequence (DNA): TGTGCCATCAGTGAGCGTAGCGGGAGTGAGGGTGAGCAGTTCTTC. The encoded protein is CAISERSGSEGEQFF.

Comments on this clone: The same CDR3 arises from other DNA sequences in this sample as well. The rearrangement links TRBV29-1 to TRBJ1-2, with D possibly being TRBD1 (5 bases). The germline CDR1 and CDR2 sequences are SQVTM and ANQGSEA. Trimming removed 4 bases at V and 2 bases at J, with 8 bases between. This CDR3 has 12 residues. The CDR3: CSVGAGNYGYTF. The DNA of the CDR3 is TGCAGCGTTGGAGCAGGGAACTATGGCTACACCTTC. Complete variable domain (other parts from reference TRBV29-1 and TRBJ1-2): SAVISQKPSRDICQRGTSLTIQCQVDSQVTMMFWYRQQPGQSLTLIATANQGSEATYESGFVIDKFPISRPNLTFSTLTVSNMSPEDSSIYLCSVGAGNYGYTFGSGTRLTVV.